The entry below describes one T cell receptor (beta chain). Generated by immunoSEQ multiplex PCR, the TCRdb table keeps only in-frame clones and is missing some. The sample lists about 150,000 clones; approximately 86% were seen once. The data belong to a study of cytomegalovirus exposure and HLA in healthy donors. This CDR3 contains 18 residues. Per the germline V gene, CDR1 is LNHDA and CDR2 is SQIVND (reference sequence). Between the trimmed V and J ends, which lost 3 bases and 1 base, there was a span of 22 bases. V usage is TRBV19 and J usage is TRBJ2-7; tentative D call: TRBD2 (6 bases). The source material was PBMCs. The clonotype originates from a man aged 18 to 35 in good health and CMV-seropositive. The CDR3 DNA reads TGTGCCAGTAGTATCAGGGCCCCGGGAGTTTACGGTTCCTACGAGCAGTACTTC. It codes for CASSIRAPGVYGSYEQYF.